This TCR beta chain appears in the sequencing data of a study of tumor-infiltrating lymphocytes in primary liver carcinoma. Co-extracting RNA and DNA was done with roughly 18-32 mg of unsorted bulk tissue as input. This clonotype appeared many times. The researchers produced TCR beta cDNA from 450 to 600 ng total RNA with a constant-region primer. Three nested multiplex PCR rounds of slightly modified ARM-PCR generated TCR beta libraries. TRBV1-TRBV30 forward and Cbeta reverse primers drove the first two roughly 11-cycle rounds. TCRdb called the multiplex PCR reads again in MiXCR, with one record for every CDR3 protein. This table has 100,000 to 150,000 distinct CDR3 sequences, 64% appearing once. After removal of 5 bases from V and 3 bases from J, the junction contained 5 bases not matched to a gene. CDR1 is SGHNT, CDR2 YENEEA, per germline. This CDR3 is built from 14 residues.

The receptor comes from an older woman with primary liver carcinoma and hepatitis B virus infection. The specimen sequenced was liver tumor tissue from sampling region 3. Subset defined: tumor region T3, left-lateral pole. V and J are TRBV11-3 and TRBJ1-1, with 8 bases identical to TRBD1. This CDR3 is CASSPTGVYTEAFF. Here the CDR3 DNA reads TGTGCCAGCAGCCCGACAGGGGTGTACACTGAAGCTTTCTTT.